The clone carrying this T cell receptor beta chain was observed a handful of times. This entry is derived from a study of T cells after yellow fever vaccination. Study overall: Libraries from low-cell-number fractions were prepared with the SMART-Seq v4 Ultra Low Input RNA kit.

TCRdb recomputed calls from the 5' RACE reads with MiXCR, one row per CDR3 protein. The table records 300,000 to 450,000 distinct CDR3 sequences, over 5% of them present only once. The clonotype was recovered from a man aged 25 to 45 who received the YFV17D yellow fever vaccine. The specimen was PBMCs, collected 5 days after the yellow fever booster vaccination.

The CDR3 DNA reads as TGCGCCAGCACCACCTTGGGGGCAACTCGGGGGAACACTGAAGCTTTCTTT. Translating gives CASTTLGATRGNTEAFF. The chain joins TRBV5-1 to TRBJ1-1, with a weak D call TRBD1 (6 bases). CDR1 is SGHRS, CDR2 YFSETQ, per germline. V lost 6 bases and J 1 base, leaving 22 bases between the germline ends. The CDR3 is 17 amino acids.